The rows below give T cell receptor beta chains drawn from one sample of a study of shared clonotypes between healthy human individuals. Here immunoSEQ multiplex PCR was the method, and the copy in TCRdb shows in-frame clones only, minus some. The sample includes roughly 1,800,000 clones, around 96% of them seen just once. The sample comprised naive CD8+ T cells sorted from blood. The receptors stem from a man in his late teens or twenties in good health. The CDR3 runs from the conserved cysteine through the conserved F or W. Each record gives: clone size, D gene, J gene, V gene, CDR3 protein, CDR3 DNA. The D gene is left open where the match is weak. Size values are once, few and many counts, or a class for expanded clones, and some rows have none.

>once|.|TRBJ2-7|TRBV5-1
CASSLGGTYEQYF
TGCGCCAGCAGCTTGGGTGGCACCTACGAGCAGTACTTC
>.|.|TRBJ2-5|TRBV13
CASTHRQETQYF
TGTGCCAGCACCCACAGGCAAGAGACCCAGTACTTC
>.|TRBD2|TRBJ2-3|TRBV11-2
CASSGLVGLSLKYTDTQYF
TGTGCCAGCAGCGGACTAGTGGGACTTAGCTTAAAGTACACAGATACGCAGTATTTT
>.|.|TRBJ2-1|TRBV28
CASSRNVGDEQFF
TGTGCCAGCAGCCGAAACGTCGGGGATGAGCAGTTCTTC
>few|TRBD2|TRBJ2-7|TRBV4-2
CASSQGVSGTYEQYF
TGTGCCAGCAGCCAAGGGGTTAGCGGGACCTACGAGCAGTACTTC
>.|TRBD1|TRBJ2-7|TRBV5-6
CASSSGTGVIYEQYF
TGTGCCAGCAGCTCCGGGACAGGGGTGATCTACGAGCAGTACTTC
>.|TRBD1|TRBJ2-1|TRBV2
CASRTGQGWDEQFF
TGTGCCAGCAGGACGGGACAGGGTTGGGATGAGCAGTTCTTC
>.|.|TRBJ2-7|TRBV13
CASSSQGGKDEQYF
TGTGCCAGCAGCTCCCAGGGGGGAAAAGACGAGCAGTACTTC
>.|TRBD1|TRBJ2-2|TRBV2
CASRGDRGPGELFF
TGTGCCAGCAGGGGGGACAGGGGCCCCGGGGAGCTGTTTTTT
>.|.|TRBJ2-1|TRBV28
CASSFGEQFF
TGTGCCAGCAGTTTTGGTGAGCAGTTCTTC
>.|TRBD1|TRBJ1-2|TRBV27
CASSRDRGNGYTF
TGTGCCAGCAGCAGGGACAGGGGGAATGGCTACACCTTC
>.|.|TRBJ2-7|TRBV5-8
CASSFGGSLTYEQYF
TGTGCCAGCAGCTTCGGAGGGTCCTTGACCTACGAGCAGTACTTC
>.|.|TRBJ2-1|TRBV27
CASSDGYSYNEQFF
TGTGCCAGCAGTGATGGCTACTCCTACAATGAGCAGTTCTTC
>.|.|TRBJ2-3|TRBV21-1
CASSKVVFGTSGRSQADTQYF
TGTGCCAGCAGCAAAGTGGTGTTCGGGACTAGCGGGAGAAGCCAGGCAGATACGCAGTATTTT
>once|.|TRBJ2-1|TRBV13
CASSLVGGATYNEQFF
TGTGCCAGCAGCTTAGTTGGGGGGGCAACCTACAATGAGCAGTTCTTC
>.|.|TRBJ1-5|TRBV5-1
CARNTETGLLDQPQHF
TGCGCCAGGAATACCGAGACGGGACTTCTTGATCAGCCCCAGCATTTT
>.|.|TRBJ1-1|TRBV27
CASSLSGRNTEAFF
TGTGCCAGCAGTTTATCGGGCCGGAACACTGAAGCTTTCTTT
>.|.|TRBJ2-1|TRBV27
CASSYQSTYNEQFF
TGTGCCAGCAGTTATCAATCCACTTACAATGAGCAGTTCTTC
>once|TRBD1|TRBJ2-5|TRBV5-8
CASSFGTEYQETQYF
TGTGCCAGCAGCTTCGGGACAGAGTACCAAGAGACCCAGTACTTC
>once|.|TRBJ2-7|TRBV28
CASKETSLEQYF
TGTGCCAGCAAAGAGACATCCCTGGAGCAGTACTTC
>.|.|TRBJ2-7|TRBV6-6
CASSYLQGGREQYF
TGTGCCAGCAGTTACTTACAGGGAGGGCGCGAGCAGTACTTC
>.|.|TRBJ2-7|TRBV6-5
CATQAHEQYF
TGTGCCACACAGGCCCACGAGCAGTACTTC
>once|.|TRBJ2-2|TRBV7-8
CASSLSSGGELFF
TGTGCCAGCAGCTTATCCTCAGGCGGGGAGCTGTTTTTT
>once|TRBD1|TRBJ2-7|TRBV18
CASSPRGQGSYEQYF
TGTGCCAGCTCACCCCGCGGACAGGGCTCCTACGAGCAGTACTTC
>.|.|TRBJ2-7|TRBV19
CASSSGGEQYF
TGTGCCAGTAGTTCAGGCGGCGAGCAGTACTTC
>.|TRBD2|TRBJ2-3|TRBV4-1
CASSSGLAGTSDTQYF
TGCGCCAGCAGCTCAGGACTAGCGGGTACGTCAGATACGCAGTATTTT
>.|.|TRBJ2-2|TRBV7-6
CASSLITLADPNTGELFF
TGTGCCAGCAGCTTAATAACGTTGGCGGACCCGAACACCGGGGAGCTGTTTTTT
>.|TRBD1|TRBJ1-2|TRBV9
CASSEGGTGYGYTF
TGTGCCAGCAGCGAGGGCGGGACAGGGTATGGCTACACCTTC
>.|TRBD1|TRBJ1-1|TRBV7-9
CASSRETGGWTEAFF
TGTGCCAGCAGCAGGGAAACAGGGGGCTGGACTGAAGCTTTCTTT
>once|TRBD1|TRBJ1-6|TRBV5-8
CASSLVPGQRNSPLHF
TGTGCCAGCAGCTTGGTGCCGGGACAGAGAAATTCACCCCTCCACTTT
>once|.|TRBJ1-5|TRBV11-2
CASRGGSGQPQHF
TGTGCCAGCAGGGGGGGATCTGGACAGCCCCAGCATTTT
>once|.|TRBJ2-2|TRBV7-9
CASSLVGQGGSGELFF
TGTGCCAGCAGCTTAGTTGGGCAGGGAGGCTCCGGGGAGCTGTTTTTT
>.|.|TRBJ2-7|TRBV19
CASSLSPLDHEQYF
TGTGCCAGTAGTCTATCACCCTTGGACCACGAGCAGTACTTC
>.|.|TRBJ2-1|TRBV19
CATAPGSYNEQFF
TGTGCCACCGCACCCGGGTCCTACAATGAGCAGTTCTTC
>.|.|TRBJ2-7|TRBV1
CTSSQQSVISGTSYEQYF
TGCACCAGCAGCCAACAAAGCGTGATTAGCGGGACATCCTACGAGCAGTACTTC
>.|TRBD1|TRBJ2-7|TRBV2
CASKGQGPLYEQYF
TGTGCCAGCAAAGGACAGGGCCCTCTCTACGAGCAGTACTTC
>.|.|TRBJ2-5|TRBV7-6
CASSLLTEQGSQETQYF
TGTGCCAGCAGCTTATTAACCGAACAGGGAAGTCAAGAGACCCAGTACTTC
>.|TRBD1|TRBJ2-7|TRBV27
CATSDRGRGGLKDEQYF
TGTGCCACCTCGGACAGGGGGCGCGGGGGCCTTAAGGACGAGCAGTACTTC
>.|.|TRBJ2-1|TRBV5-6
CASSPKRDNEQFF
TGTGCCAGCAGCCCCAAGCGGGACAATGAGCAGTTCTTC
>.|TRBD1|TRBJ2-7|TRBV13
CASSGTGQGVHEQYF
TGTGCCAGCAGCGGAACGGGACAGGGGGTCCACGAGCAGTACTTC
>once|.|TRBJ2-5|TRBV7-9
CASSFTLQETQYF
TGTGCCAGCAGCTTTACACTCCAAGAGACCCAGTACTTC
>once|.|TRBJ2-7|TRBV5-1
CASTPQGKAYEQYF
TGCGCCAGCACCCCCCAGGGAAAGGCCTACGAGCAGTACTTC